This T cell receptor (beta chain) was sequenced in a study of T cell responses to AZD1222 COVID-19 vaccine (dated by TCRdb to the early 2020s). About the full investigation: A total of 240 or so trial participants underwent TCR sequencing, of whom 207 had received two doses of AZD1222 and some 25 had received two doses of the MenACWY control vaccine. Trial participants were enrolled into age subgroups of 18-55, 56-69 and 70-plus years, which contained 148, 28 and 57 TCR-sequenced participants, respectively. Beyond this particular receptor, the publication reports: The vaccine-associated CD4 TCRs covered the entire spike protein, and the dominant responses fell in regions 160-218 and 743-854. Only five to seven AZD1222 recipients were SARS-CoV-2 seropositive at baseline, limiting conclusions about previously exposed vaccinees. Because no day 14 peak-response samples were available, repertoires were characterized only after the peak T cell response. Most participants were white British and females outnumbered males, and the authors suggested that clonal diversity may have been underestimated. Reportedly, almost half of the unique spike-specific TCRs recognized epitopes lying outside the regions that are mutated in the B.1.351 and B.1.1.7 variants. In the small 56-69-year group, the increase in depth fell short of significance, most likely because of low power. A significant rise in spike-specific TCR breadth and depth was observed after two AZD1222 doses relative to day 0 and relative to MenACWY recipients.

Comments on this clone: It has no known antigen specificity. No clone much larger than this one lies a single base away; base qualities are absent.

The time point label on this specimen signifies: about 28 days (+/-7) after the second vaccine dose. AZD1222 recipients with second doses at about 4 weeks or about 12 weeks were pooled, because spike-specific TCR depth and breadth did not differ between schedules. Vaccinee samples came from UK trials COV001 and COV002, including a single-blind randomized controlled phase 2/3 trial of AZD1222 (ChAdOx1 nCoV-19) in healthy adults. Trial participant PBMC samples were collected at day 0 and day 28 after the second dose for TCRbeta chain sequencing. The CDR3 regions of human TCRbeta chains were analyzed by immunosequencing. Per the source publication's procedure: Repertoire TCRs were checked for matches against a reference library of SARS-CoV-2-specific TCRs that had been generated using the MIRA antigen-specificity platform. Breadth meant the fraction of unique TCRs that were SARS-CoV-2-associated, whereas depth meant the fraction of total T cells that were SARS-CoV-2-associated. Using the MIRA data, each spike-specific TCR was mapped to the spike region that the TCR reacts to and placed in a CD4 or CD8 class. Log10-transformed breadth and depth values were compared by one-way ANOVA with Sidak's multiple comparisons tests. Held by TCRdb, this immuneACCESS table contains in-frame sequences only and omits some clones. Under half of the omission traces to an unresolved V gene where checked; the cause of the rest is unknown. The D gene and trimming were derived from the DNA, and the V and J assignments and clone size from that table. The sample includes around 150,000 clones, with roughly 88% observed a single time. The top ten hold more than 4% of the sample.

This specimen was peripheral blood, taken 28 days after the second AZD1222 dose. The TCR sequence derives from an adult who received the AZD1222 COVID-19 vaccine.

This receptor has the CDR3 CATSSRDYTYEQFF. The nucleotide sequence reads as follows: TGTGCCACATCTTCCCGGGACTATACCTATGAGCAGTTCTTC. The chain uses TRBV11-2 and TRBJ2-1; TRBD2 matches 7 bases in the middle. The CDR3 goes from the cysteine to the phenylalanine over 14 residues. The read is trimmed to its CDR3 DNA, 42 bases read in frame from base 1. Via the germline V gene, CDR1 is SGHAT and CDR2 FQNNGV. Unmatched junction bases come to 14, with V trimmed by 10 bases and J by 8 bases.